This TCR beta chain was sequenced for a study of blood T cells in healthy people across ages. A second roughly 7 to 11 cycle PCR used barcoded and J-beta primers. CDR3-containing paired-end reads numbered at least 2.5 million in each sample. TCRdb used MiXCR to reprocess the 5' RACE reads, holding one entry per CDR3 protein. The sample carries about a million distinct CDR3 sequences, roughly 52% recorded once. There are 16 residues in the CDR3. In germline, CDR1 is MNHEY, CDR2 SVGAGI. V shed 6 bases and J 4 bases; nucleotides not matched to a gene: 8. The sequenced sample was blood. This chain links TRBV6-5 with TRBJ1-3; 11 bases match TRBD1. The TCR was taken from a man aged 25-45 years in good health. As DNA, the CDR3 is TGTGCCAGCAGCCTTGGGACAGGGGGAGGCGGAAACACCATATATTTT. Its protein is CASSLGTGGGGNTIYF.